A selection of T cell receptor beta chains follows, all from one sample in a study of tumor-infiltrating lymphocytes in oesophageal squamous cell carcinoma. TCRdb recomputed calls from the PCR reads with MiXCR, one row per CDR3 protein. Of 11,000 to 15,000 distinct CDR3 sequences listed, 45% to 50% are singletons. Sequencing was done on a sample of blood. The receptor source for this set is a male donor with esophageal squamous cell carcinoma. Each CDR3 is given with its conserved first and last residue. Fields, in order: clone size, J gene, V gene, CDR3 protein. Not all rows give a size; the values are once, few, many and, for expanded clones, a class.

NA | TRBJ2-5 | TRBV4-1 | CASSQDSPGHGTQYF
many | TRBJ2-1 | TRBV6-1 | CASSLLAGAYNEQFF
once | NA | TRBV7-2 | CASSFGFSYNEQFF
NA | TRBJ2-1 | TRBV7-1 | CASIPSGARNEQFF
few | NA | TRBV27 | CASRGAGRNEQYF
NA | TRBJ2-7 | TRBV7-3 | CASSFSGRSYNEQYF
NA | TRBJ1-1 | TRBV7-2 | CASSLGGRAEAFF
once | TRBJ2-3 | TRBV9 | CAAPRCSGSADTQYF
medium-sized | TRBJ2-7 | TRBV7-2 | CASSLGTPYEQYF
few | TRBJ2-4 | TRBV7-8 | CASSLKDLYNSPLHF
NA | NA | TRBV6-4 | CASSYSSEGAREQFF
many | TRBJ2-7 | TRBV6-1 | CASSRGQGGSYEQYF
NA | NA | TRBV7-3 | CASSISSPGETQYF
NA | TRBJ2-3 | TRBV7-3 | CASSSNTDTQYF
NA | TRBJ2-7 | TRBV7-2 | CASSLRVAGGLSYEQYF
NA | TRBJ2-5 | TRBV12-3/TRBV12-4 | CASSHRPETQYF
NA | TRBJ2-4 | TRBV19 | CASQGQGENIQYF
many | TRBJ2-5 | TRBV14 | CASSRWGGGRASEETQYF
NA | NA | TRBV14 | CASSADFYNEQYF
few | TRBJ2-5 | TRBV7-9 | CASSPRAGAEETQYF
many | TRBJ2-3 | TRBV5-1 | CASSRMGATYTDTQYF
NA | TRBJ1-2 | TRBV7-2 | CASSQTTGDGYTF
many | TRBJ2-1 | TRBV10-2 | CASTSPYNEQFF
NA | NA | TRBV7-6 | CASSTDNLYEQYF
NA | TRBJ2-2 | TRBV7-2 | CASSGAGGTGELFF
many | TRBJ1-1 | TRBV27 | CASSLRGVQGTINTEAFF
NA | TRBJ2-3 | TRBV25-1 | CASSDPTGGTDTQYF
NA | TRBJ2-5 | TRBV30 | CAWSRRTGQETQYF
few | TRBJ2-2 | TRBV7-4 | CASSWKGTGELFF
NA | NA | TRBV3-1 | CASSPFLGLIQETQYF
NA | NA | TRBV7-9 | CASSFNEQFF
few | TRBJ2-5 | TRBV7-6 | CASSLRTSGEETQYF
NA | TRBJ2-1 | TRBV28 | CASTAGLADYNEQFF
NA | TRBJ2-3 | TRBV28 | CASSPGGSDTQYF
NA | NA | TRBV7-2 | CASSRGQQETQYF
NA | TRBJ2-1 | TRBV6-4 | CPSSAEAGGPYEQFF
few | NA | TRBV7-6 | CASSLELYEQYF
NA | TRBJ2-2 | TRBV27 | CASSRSDRNTGELFF
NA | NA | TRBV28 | CASSLYGLGEGRLYGYTF
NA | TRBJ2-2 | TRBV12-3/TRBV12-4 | CASRNGVAGGHGELFF
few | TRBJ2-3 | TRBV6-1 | CASSHGTGTDTQYF
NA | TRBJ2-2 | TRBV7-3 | CASSSTAGGLPGELFF
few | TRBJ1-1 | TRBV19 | CASSIASSVGAEAFF